This T cell receptor beta chain is from a study of beta chain features in type 1 diabetes. General study findings and limits: In every one of the four CD4+ subsets, TCRB CDR3s were moderately but significantly shorter in Type 1 diabetes patients. Equally in patients and controls, shorter templates might have been favored by PCR.

This clone came up a few times. No antigen is known for it. Investigators reverse transcribed all isolated RNA, so they sequenced expressed TCRB transcripts. This table comes from immunoSEQ multiplex PCR, and its TCRdb copy is limited to in-frame clones, with some not included. Of around 250,000 clones listed, approximately 13% are singletons. V was trimmed by 5 bases and J by 11 bases, leaving 12 bases between them. The CDR3 has 12 amino acids. The germline V gene encodes CDR1 SEHNR and CDR2 FQNEAQ (reference sequence). This receptor was obtained from a man aged 25 to 40 with type 1 diabetes. The rearrangement uses TRBV7-9 and TRBJ1-4; a weak D match, TRBD1 (5 bases). The sequenced material came from naive CD4+ T cells from blood. The CDR3 protein is CASSPERGKLFF. CDR3 DNA: TGTGCCAGCAGCCCGGAACGGGGGAAACTGTTTTTT. Together with reference TRBV7-9 and TRBJ1-4, the CDR3 gives the full variable domain: DTGVSQNPRHKITKRGQNVTFRCDPISEHNRLYWYRQTLGQGPEFLTYFQNEAQLEKSRLLSDRFSAERPKGSFSTLEIQRTEQGDSAMYLCASSPERGKLFFGSGTQLSVL.